Detailed here is one T cell receptor (beta chain). Antigen specificity is unknown. Inclusion characteristics of ophthalmopathy patients comprised a Clinical Activity Score of at least 3, a NOSPECS grade of at least 4, and duration under 3 months. Diagnosis relied on clinical symptoms, serum thyroxine and TRAb, thyroid ultrasound and orbital computed tomography. The CDR3 is made up of 14 amino acids. With 1 base removed from V and 4 bases from J, the gap between germline ends came to 8 bases. The germline V gene encodes CDR1 MDHEN and CDR2 SYDVKM. Regions amplified from RNA transcripts were the TCR beta CDR3 regions. The TCR CDR3 was amplified in a first-round RT-PCR using the HTBI primer set. TCRdb reanalysed the multiplex PCR reads using MiXCR and keeps one entry per CDR3 protein. The repertoire holds roughly 500,000 distinct CDR3 sequences, with around 22% as singletons. These data are taken from a study of T cells in Graves' hyperthyroidism and ophthalmopathy. The overall study: Peripheral blood was acquired at first diagnosis, ahead of any therapy whatsoever. Study-wide results and limits: In blood, most of the thyroid clonotypes expanded above 0.001 were also present.

Sequencing was done on a sample of blood. The chain carries TRBV28 and TRBJ1-5; D gene uncertain. The sequence came from a woman aged 30 to 39 with Graves' ophthalmopathy. The CDR3 loop reads CASSLSWGNQPQHF. CDR3 nucleotide sequence: TGTGCCAGCAGTTTATCATGGGGTAATCAGCCCCAGCATTTT.